This T cell receptor (beta chain) was recovered during a study of T cell repertoires in cytomegalovirus infection. This clonotype showed up just a few times. The target antigen is unknown. TCRdb fed the reads into MiXCR, producing one record per CDR3 protein. The sample lists approximately 1,000,000 distinct CDR3 sequences, approximately 32% occurring once. Study conclusions and caveats: The ex vivo response was dominated by HLA-C-restricted CMV-specific TCR beta clonotypes.

V lost 7 bases and J lost 10; bases outside the gene matches: 9. Germline CDR1 and CDR2: SNHLY and FYNNEI. There are 13 residues in the CDR3. The sequence derives from a human donor in good health (CMV status not recorded). Some clones in this sample may be carry-over from other donors' samples. The chain couples TRBV2 to TRBJ1-1; 10 bases line up with TRBD1. The specimen was cultured CD8+ T cells from PBMCs, collected from culture after CMV antigen stimulation. The CDR3 sequence: CASTDRGFIGAFF. The CDR3 nucleotides read TGTGCCAGCACGGACAGGGGGTTTATAGGAGCTTTCTTT.